The 23 T cell receptor beta chains listed next were all sequenced from one sample in a study of T cell clonotyping in hematopoietic cell transplantation. Sequencing was performed with immunoSEQ multiplex PCR; in TCRdb, only in-frame clones are kept and a portion is missing. The profile shows just under 20,000 clones, 65% to 85% of them singletons. Sequencing was done on a sample of peripheral blood mononuclear cells. These receptors were obtained from a man aged 55-75 years in good health. Some clones in this sample may be carry-over from other donors' samples.

The V gene is TRBV2, the J gene TRBJ2-7, with 7 bases that match TRBD1. The junction had 13 bases not matched to a gene; V was cut back by 2 bases and J by 6 bases. The CDR3 sequence is 16 residues long. CDR1 is SNHLY, CDR2 FYNNEI, per germline. CDR3 nucleotide sequence: TGTGCCAGCAGTGAATTGGGACAGCTAGCCGGCCTCGAGCAGTACTTC. The encoded protein is CASSELGQLAGLEQYF.

This clone has only one observation. The V call is TRBV6-1, the J call TRBJ1-2, with a possible D match to TRBD1 (5 bases). V lost 6 bases and J lost 5, with 7 bases in between. The CDR3 consists of 11 residues. CDR1 is MNHNS and CDR2 is SASEGT in the germline V gene. In DNA form, the CDR3 reads TGTGCCAGCAGGGACATGTATGGCTACACCTTC. This gives the protein CASRDMYGYTF.

The V gene is TRBV29-1, the J gene TRBJ2-7, with 7 bases lining up with TRBD1. CDR3 size: 16 residues. Per germline, CDR1 SQVTM and CDR2 ANQGSEA. Germline trimming cut 0 bases from V and 2 bases from J; bases unmatched to any gene: 10. The CDR3 coding sequence is TGCAGCGTTGAAGATTCTAGGGACAGCGTTCCCTACGAGCAGTACTTC. Amino acid sequence: CSVEDSRDSVPYEQYF.

This clone showed up just a few times. The chain couples TRBV28 to TRBJ1-6; tentative D call: TRBD1 (5 bases). CDR1 is MDHEN, CDR2 SYDVKM, per germline. This CDR3 is 14 amino acids long. The germline V and J ends were trimmed by 6 bases and 9 bases, with 15 bases remaining between them. The CDR3 bases are TGTGCCAGCAGCGGGTGGAGGGGAGGTTCACCCCTCCACTTT. Amino acid sequence: CASSGWRGGSPLHF.

This rearrangement joins TRBV5-8 to TRBJ2-3; D ambiguous. The CDR3 extends over 13 amino acids. The germline V and J ends were trimmed by 1 base and 6 bases, with 9 bases remaining between them. Per germline, CDR1 SGHTS and CDR2 YDEGEE. This chain's CDR3 is CASSLTRGDTQYF. CDR3 coding DNA: TGTGCCAGCAGCTTGACGCGTGGGGATACGCAGTATTTT.

The CDR3 here is CASSIGGNNEQFF. The CDR3 region has the DNA TGTGCCAGCAGCATCGGCGGGAACAATGAGCAGTTCTTC. The chain joins TRBV7-9 to TRBJ2-1, with D possibly matching TRBD2 (6 bases). The CDR3 has 13 amino acids. The germline V and J ends were trimmed by 5 bases and 5 bases, with 10 bases remaining between them. Germline V gene lookup returns CDR1 SEHNR and CDR2 FQNEAQ (reference sequence).

The chain recombines TRBV5-1 with TRBJ1-1, with D perhaps matching TRBD1 (5 bases). The germline V and J ends were trimmed by 0 bases and 0 bases, with 6 bases remaining between them. Germline assignment: CDR1 SGHRS and CDR2 YFSETQ. CDR3 length equals 14 residues. The CDR3 DNA reads TGCGCCAGCAGCTTGGACAGGATGAACACTGAAGCTTTCTTT. The encoded protein is CASSLDRMNTEAFF. Drawing the rest from reference TRBV5-1 and TRBJ1-1, the complete variable domain is KAGVTQTPRYLIKTRGQQVTLSCSPISGHRSVSWYQQTPGQGLQFLFEYFSETQRNKGNFPGRFSGRQFSNSRSEMNVSTLELGDSALYLCASSLDRMNTEAFFGQGTRLTVV.

The chain joins TRBV2 to TRBJ2-5; the match to TRBD1 covers 9 bases. With V trimmed by 0 bases and J by 5 bases, 10 bases remained unmatched. The germline gives CDR1 SNHLY, CDR2 FYNNEI. CDR3 size: 17 residues. The CDR3 loop is CASSEAGTGTLRETQYF. The CDR3 DNA follows: TGTGCCAGCAGTGAAGCCGGGACAGGGACCCTAAGGGAGACCCAGTACTTC.

The J gene is TRBJ2-3, the V gene TRBV29-1; D may be TRBD1 (5 bases). In germline, CDR1 is SQVTM, CDR2 ANQGSEA. The CDR3 contains 14 residues. Trimming cost V 0 bases and J 5 bases, with 12 bases left between them. CDR3 sequence (DNA): TGCAGCGTTGAAGACAGGGCAGGTATAGATACGCAGTATTTT. Translating gives CSVEDRAGIDTQYF.

This rearrangement joins TRBV5-6 to TRBJ2-7; TRBD1 matches 8 bases. The CDR3 length is 14 residues. V lost 4 bases and J lost 2; bases outside the gene matches: 5. CDR1 SGHDT and CDR2 YYEEEE come from the germline V gene. CDR3 DNA sequence: TGTGCCAGCAGCGGGGACAGGCTTCCCTACGAGCAGTACTTC. It specifies CASSGDRLPYEQYF.

The genes are TRBV6-4 and TRBJ1-5; D remains unclear. This CDR3 region has 13 residues. With 5 bases removed from V and 7 bases from J, the gap between germline ends came to 12 bases. Germline V lookup: CDR1 MRHNA, CDR2 SNTAGT. The CDR3: CASSPEPGQPQHF. DNA of the CDR3: TGTGCCAGCAGTCCTGAACCTGGGCAGCCCCAGCATTTT.

This clone has just a few counts. The chain couples TRBV5-1 to TRBJ1-2, with 10 bases aligning to TRBD1. V shed 3 bases, J shed 2 bases, and the junction held 4 bases outside the gene matches. This CDR3 spans 15 amino acids. CDR1 and CDR2 from the germline V gene are SGHRS and YFSETQ. CDR3 residues: CASSSMGQGNYGYTF. The CDR3 bases are TGCGCCAGCAGCTCCATGGGACAGGGGAACTATGGCTACACCTTC.

V usage is TRBV30 and J usage is TRBJ2-1; tentatively, D is TRBD2 (6 bases). CDR3 size: 12 residues. V lost 6 bases to trimming and J lost 10 bases, with 16 bases between them. In germline, CDR1 is GTSNPN, CDR2 SVGIG (reference sequence). The DNA for the CDR3 is TGTGCCTGCTCGTTGGGGGGTTACGAGCAGTTCTTC. As protein: CACSLGGYEQFF.

The chain links TRBV4-2 to TRBJ2-7, with unresolved D. This CDR3 comprises 15 residues. The ends were cut back, 4 bases at V and 0 bases at J, with 13 bases in the middle. Germline lookup yields CDR1 LGHNA and CDR2 YNFKEQ. In DNA form, the CDR3 reads TGTGCCAGCAGCCCCGTTCGGGTCAGCTCCTACGAGCAGTACTTC. Amino acids: CASSPVRVSSYEQYF.

V is TRBV5-1 and J is TRBJ2-5; D is unresolved. Per the germline V gene, CDR1 is SGHRS and CDR2 is YFSETQ. The CDR3 contains 11 residues. Trimming cost V 0 bases and J 5 bases, with 2 bases left between them. The CDR3 reads CASSLAETQYF. The CDR3 nucleotides are TGCGCCAGCAGCTTGGCGGAGACCCAGTACTTC. The whole variable domain, filled in from reference TRBV5-1 and TRBJ2-5, reads KAGVTQTPRYLIKTRGQQVTLSCSPISGHRSVSWYQQTPGQGLQFLFEYFSETQRNKGNFPGRFSGRQFSNSRSEMNVSTLELGDSALYLCASSLAETQYFGPGTRLLVL.

This clone was detected once. V is TRBV7-8 and J is TRBJ1-5; D gene uncertain. V shed 4 bases and J shed 7 bases, with 14 bases lying between them. The CDR3 loop spans 14 amino acids. Germline V lookup: CDR1 SGHVS, CDR2 FQNEAQ. The CDR3 DNA follows: TGTGCCAGCAGCTCCCGTCTGGGTCAACAGCCCCAGCATTTT. Amino acid sequence: CASSSRLGQQPQHF.

The J gene is TRBJ2-7, the V gene TRBV30; weak D call: TRBD1 (6 bases). The V gene lost 5 bases and the J gene lost 5 bases, with 22 bases spanning the gap. Germline CDR1 is GTSNPN and CDR2 is SVGIG (reference sequence). This CDR3 contains 15 residues. The CDR3 nucleotides are TGTGCCTGGTCCTCAACAGGGACGAACCGGAACGAGCAGTACTTC. Protein: CAWSSTGTNRNEQYF.

The rearrangement joins TRBV5-4 to TRBJ1-4; D is possibly TRBD1 (5 bases). Germline V gene lookup returns CDR1 SGHNT and CDR2 YYREEE (reference sequence). CDR3 length: 14 amino acids. Trimming pared 2 bases from V and 5 bases from J, leaving 10 bases between. The CDR3 protein is CASSLQVENEKLFF. In DNA, the CDR3 is TGTGCCAGCAGCTTACAGGTCGAAAATGAAAAACTGTTTTTT.

The chain has TRBV11-2 and TRBJ2-7, with D possibly TRBD1 on 6 matching bases. Germline assignment: CDR1 SGHAT and CDR2 FQNNGV. The CDR3 contains 14 residues. The V and J ends lost 5 bases and 0 bases respectively, with 11 bases between them. DNA for the CDR3: TGTGCCAGCAGCCTACAGGGTCCCTCCTACGAGCAGTACTTC. As protein: CASSLQGPSYEQYF.

J is TRBJ1-5 and V is TRBV5-1; D is ambiguous. This CDR3 region has 15 residues. Germline CDR1 SGHRS, CDR2 YFSETQ. V was cut by 1 base and J by 4 bases, with 12 bases left in between. This CDR3 is CASSLLGDRNQPQHF. CDR3 nucleotides: TGCGCCAGCAGCTTGTTGGGTGACCGGAATCAGCCCCAGCATTTT.

This chain joins TRBV2 and TRBJ2-7; 10 bases map to TRBD2. V was clipped by 5 bases and J by 5 bases; unmatched bases: 9. Germline CDR1 and CDR2: SNHLY and FYNNEI. The CDR3 contains 15 residues. CDR3 amino acids: CASSKSSGSNDEQYF. In nucleotides, the CDR3 is TGTGCCAGCAGTAAGTCTAGCGGGAGTAACGACGAGCAGTACTTC.

This chain joins TRBV11-3 and TRBJ1-5; no clear D gene. The CDR3 covers 13 residues. Germline CDR1 and CDR2: SGHNT and YENEEA. The ends were cut back, 1 base at V and 5 bases at J, with 6 bases in the middle. The CDR3 spells CASSLGADQPQHF. CDR3 nucleotide sequence: TGTGCCAGCAGCTTAGGGGCGGATCAGCCCCAGCATTTT.

V and J are TRBV9 and TRBJ2-1, with unresolved D. This CDR3 contains 14 residues. Trimming took off 0 bases at V and 7 bases at J, with 11 bases between the two ends. Germline CDR1 reads SGDLS; CDR2 reads YYNGEE. For the CDR3, the DNA is TGTGCCAGCAGCGTAGTAGGTCTCGGGAATGAGCAGTTCTTC. Amino acids: CASSVVGLGNEQFF.